This entry is about one TCR beta chain. CDR1 MDHEN and CDR2 SYDVKM come from the germline V gene. After removal of 5 bases from V and 3 bases from J, the junction contained 1 base not matched to a gene. This CDR3 comprises 13 residues. This entry is derived from a study of OX40 agonist ivuxolimab in advanced cancers. Whole-study context: Under the entry rules, prior anti-PD-1, anti-PD-L1 or anti-CTLA-4 therapy was allowed, and approximately 40% had some. In three patients, partial responses were observed, one with hepatocellular carcinoma and two with cutaneous melanoma.

Clones were read by immunoSEQ multiplex PCR, and TCRdb kept only the in-frame ones, dropping some. Among some 70,000 clones, roughly 88% were seen once, and the ten largest hold less than 1%. This chain links TRBV28 with TRBJ2-7, with 10 bases identical to TRBD1. The clonotype was recovered from an adult with an advanced solid tumor such as melanoma, head and neck, liver or kidney cancer. The sequenced sample was CD4+ or CD8+ T cells sorted from blood, obtained in a trial of the OX40 agonist ivuxolimab. CDR3 protein: CASSGQGVYEQYF. As DNA, the CDR3 is TGTGCCAGCAGTGGACAGGGGGTCTACGAGCAGTACTTC.